The next 6 T cell receptor beta chains were all read from a single sample in a study of T cell changes during pregnancy in multiple sclerosis. Here immunoSEQ multiplex PCR was the method, and the copy in TCRdb shows in-frame clones only, minus some. Found here are about 86,000 clones, 85% to 95% of them singletons; the top ten hold 1.5% to 2%. The sequences come from peripheral blood, collected in the first trimester of pregnancy. These receptors all stem from a female donor in good health, enrolled as a control in a pregnancy study.

This rearrangement joins TRBV6-1 to TRBJ1-4, with 7 bases identical to TRBD1. CDR3 length: 15 amino acids. In germline, CDR1 is MNHNS, CDR2 SASEGT. Losses at the gene ends were 5 bases for V and 4 bases for J; bases not matched to a gene: 7. CDR3 sequence (DNA): TGTGCCAGCAGTCCAACGACAGGGCTTAATGAAAAACTGTTTTTT. Amino acid sequence: CASSPTTGLNEKLFF.

This clone was counted once. The chain uses TRBV7-9 and TRBJ1-1; the D gene is possibly TRBD1 (5 bases). The V and J ends lost 2 bases and 10 bases respectively, with 11 bases between them. The CDR3 has 12 residues. Germline CDR1 and CDR2: SEHNR and FQNEAQ (reference sequence). Here the CDR3 DNA reads TGTGCCAGCAGCTTACCCGGGGGGGGAGCTTTCTTT. Translation gives CASSLPGGGAFF.

This clone was seen only once. V and J are TRBV30 and TRBJ2-3, with D maybe TRBD2 (6 bases). The CDR3 runs to 12 residues. CDR1 and CDR2 from the germline V gene are GTSNPN and SVGIG (reference sequence). The V gene lost 6 bases and the J gene lost 3 bases, with 10 bases spanning the gap. CDR3 amino acids: CACAGGTDTQYF. The DNA of the CDR3 is TGTGCCTGCGCCGGGGGTACAGATACGCAGTATTTT. The complete variable domain, with remaining parts taken from reference TRBV30 and TRBJ2-3, reads SQTIHQWPATLVQPVGSPLSLECTVEGTSNPNLYWYRQAAGRGLQLLFYSVGIGQISSEVPQNLSASRPQDRQFILSSKKLLLSDSGFYLCACAGGTDTQYFGPGTRLTVL.

In nucleotides, the CDR3 is TGCGCCAGCAGCCAAGCGGGGGGGGACAATGAGCAGTTCTTC. Protein product: CASSQAGGDNEQFF. The rearrangement links TRBV4-3 to TRBJ2-1; 8 positions agree with TRBD2. This CDR3 is built from 14 residues. With 1 base clipped from V and 5 bases from J, the junction kept 1 base outside the gene matches. Germline V gene sequence: CDR1 LGHNA, CDR2 YSLEER.

DNA for the CDR3: TGTGCCAGCAGCTTAGTCGTACAGTGGCAGCCCCTACATGGCTACACCTTC. Protein product: CASSLVVQWQPLHGYTF. V gene TRBV7-8 combines with J gene TRBJ1-2; no clear D gene. V dropped 1 base and J dropped 6 bases, with 21 bases sitting between them. Germline CDR1 and CDR2: SGHVS and FQNEAQ. There are 17 residues in the CDR3.

The chain carries TRBV7-3 and TRBJ1-3; no reliable D call. Germline V CDR1 and CDR2: SGHTA, FQGTGA. The ends were cut back, 2 bases at V and 1 base at J, with 6 bases in the middle. The CDR3 length is 14 residues. CDR3 in DNA: TGTGCCAGCAGCTTAGGGAGTTCTGGAAACACCATATATTTT. Protein: CASSLGSSGNTIYF. The full variable domain, completed using reference TRBV7-3 and TRBJ1-3, is GAGVSQTPSNKVTEKGKYVELRCDPISGHTALYWYRQSLGQGPEFLIYFQGTGAADDSGLPNDRFFAVRPEGSVSTLKIQRTERGDSAVYLCASSLGSSGNTIYFGEGSWLTVV.